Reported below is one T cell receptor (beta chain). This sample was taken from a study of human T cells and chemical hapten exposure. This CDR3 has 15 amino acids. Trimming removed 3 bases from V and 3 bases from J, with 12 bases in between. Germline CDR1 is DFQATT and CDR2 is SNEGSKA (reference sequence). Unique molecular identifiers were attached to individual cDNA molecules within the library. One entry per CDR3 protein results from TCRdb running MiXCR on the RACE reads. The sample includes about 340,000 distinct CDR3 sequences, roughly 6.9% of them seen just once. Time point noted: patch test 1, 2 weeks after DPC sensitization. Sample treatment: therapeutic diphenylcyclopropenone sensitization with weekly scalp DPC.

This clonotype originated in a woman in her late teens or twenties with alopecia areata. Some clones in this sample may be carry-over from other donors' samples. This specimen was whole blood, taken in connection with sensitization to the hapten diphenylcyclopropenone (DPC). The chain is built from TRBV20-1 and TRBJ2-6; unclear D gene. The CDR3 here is CSASMGKFGANVLTF. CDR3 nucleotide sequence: TGCAGTGCTAGTATGGGGAAGTTTGGGGCCAACGTCCTGACTTTC.